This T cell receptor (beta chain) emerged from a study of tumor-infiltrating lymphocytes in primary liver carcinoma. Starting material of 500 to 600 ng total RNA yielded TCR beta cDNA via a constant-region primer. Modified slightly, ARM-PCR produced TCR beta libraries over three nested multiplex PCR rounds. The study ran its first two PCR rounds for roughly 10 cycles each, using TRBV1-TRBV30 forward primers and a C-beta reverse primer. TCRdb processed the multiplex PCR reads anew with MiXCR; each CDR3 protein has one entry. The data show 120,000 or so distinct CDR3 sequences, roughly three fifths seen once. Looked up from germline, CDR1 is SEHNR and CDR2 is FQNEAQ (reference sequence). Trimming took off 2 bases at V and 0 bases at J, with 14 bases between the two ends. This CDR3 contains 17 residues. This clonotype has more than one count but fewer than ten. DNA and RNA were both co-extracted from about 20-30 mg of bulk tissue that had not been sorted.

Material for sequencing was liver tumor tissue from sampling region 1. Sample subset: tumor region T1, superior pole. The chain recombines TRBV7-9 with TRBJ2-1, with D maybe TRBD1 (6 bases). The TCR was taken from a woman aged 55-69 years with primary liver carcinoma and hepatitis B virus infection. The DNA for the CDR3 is TGTGCCAGCAGCTTACTCAGGGGAAGATCCTCCTACAATGAGCAGTTCTTC. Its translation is CASSLLRGRSSYNEQFF.